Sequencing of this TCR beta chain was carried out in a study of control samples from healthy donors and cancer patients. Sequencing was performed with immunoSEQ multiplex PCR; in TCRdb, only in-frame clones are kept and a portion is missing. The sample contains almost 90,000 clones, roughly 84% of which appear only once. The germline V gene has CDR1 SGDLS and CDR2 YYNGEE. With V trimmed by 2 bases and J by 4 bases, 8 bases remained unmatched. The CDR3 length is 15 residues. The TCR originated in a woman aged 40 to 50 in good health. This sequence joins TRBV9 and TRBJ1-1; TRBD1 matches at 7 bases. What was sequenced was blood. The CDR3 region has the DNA TGTGCCAGCAGCGTTGGTGGAGGGGGCGCCACTGAAGCTTTCTTT. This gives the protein CASSVGGGGATEAFF.